The 5 T cell receptor beta chains listed next were all sequenced from one sample in a study of beta chain features in type 1 diabetes. Investigators reverse transcribed all isolated RNA, so they sequenced expressed TCRB transcripts. Assay: immunoSEQ multiplex PCR; the TCRdb copy retains only in-frame clones and omits some. Of 300,000 to 450,000 clones listed, around 20% are singletons. The sequencing sample was made of naive CD4+ T cells from blood. These receptors originate from a woman between 18 and 29 years old in good health.

This clone was detected only a few times. CDR3 sequence: CASSPSSGLQFF. CDR3 bases: TGTGCCAGCAGTCCCTCTAGCGGCCTGCAGTTCTTC. The rearrangement links TRBV7-9 to TRBJ2-1; 7 positions match TRBD2. After removal of 6 bases from V and 12 bases from J, the junction contained 8 bases not matched to a gene. Germline CDR1 and CDR2: SEHNR and FQNEAQ (reference sequence). The CDR3 length is 12 residues.

This chain links TRBV6-5 with TRBJ2-7, with a tentative D call TRBD2 (6 bases). The CDR3 extends over 13 amino acids. The V end was cut by 2 bases, the J end by 6 bases, with 11 bases between. In germline, CDR1 is MNHEY, CDR2 SVGAGI. CDR3 in DNA: TGTGCCAGCAGTTACGTCCGGGGGAGCGAGCAGTACTTC. It yields the protein CASSYVRGSEQYF.

In this sample, this clone turned up a few times. This rearrangement joins TRBV18 to TRBJ2-1, with 7 bases lining up with TRBD2. V trimming: 3 bases; J trimming: 3 bases; junction bases outside the gene matches: 5. CDR1 and CDR2 from the germline V gene are KGHSH and LQKENI. The CDR3 length is 15 residues. The CDR3 spells CASSPGGGSYNEQFF. The CDR3, as DNA: TGTGCCAGCTCACCCGGAGGCGGGAGCTACAATGAGCAGTTCTTC. The complete variable domain, with remaining parts taken from reference TRBV18 and TRBJ2-1, reads NAGVMQNPRHLVRRRGQEARLRCSPMKGHSHVYWYRQLPEEGLKFMVYLQKENIIDESGMPKERFSAEFPKEGPSILRIQQVVRGDSAAYFCASSPGGGSYNEQFFGPGTRLTVL.

As to this clone: The sample has other DNA sequences that encode this CDR3 too. V gene TRBV20-1 combines with J gene TRBJ1-2, with D uncertain. This CDR3 comprises 11 residues. The germline V gene has CDR1 DFQATT and CDR2 SNEGSKA (reference sequence). The ends were cut back, 3 bases at V and 4 bases at J, with 6 bases in the middle. CDR3 loop: CSARGSYGYTF. In DNA, the CDR3 is TGCAGTGCTAGGGGGAGCTATGGCTACACCTTC.

Here the CDR3 reads CASSLRDSGPYEQYF. Written as DNA, the CDR3 is TGTGCCAGCAGCTTAAGGGACTCAGGCCCCTACGAGCAGTACTTC. The chain has TRBV7-8 and TRBJ2-7; D may be TRBD2 (6 bases). V shed 2 bases and J shed 2 bases, with 13 bases lying between them. This CDR3 has 15 residues. Germline V gives CDR1 SGHVS, CDR2 FQNEAQ.